What follows are 18 T cell receptor beta chains derived from one specimen sequenced in a study of identical twins. Each CDR3 protein gets one entry after TCRdb re-called the 5' RACE reads with MiXCR. Among about 660,000 distinct CDR3 sequences listed, 8.6% were seen once. These data were likewise used in another study, on yellow fever vaccine responses in identical twins.

Material: PBMCs. The receptors shown here come from a woman aged 18-30 years in good health.

V gene TRBV6-1 combines with J gene TRBJ2-7; 7 bases are a match to TRBD1. Unmatched junction bases numbered 7, after V lost 7 bases and J lost 1 base. The CDR3 runs 14 residues. Germline CDR1 MNHNS, CDR2 SASEGT. CDR3 sequence reads: CASNSRDSSYEQYF. DNA of the CDR3: TGTGCCAGCAACAGCCGGGACAGTTCCTACGAGCAGTACTTC.

This clonotype was detected a few times. The chain combines TRBV15 with TRBJ2-3; 7 bases agree with TRBD1. CDR3 size: 15 residues. CDR1 and CDR2 from the germline V gene are LNHNV and YYDKDF (reference sequence). V shed 3 bases, J shed 1 base, and the junction held 4 bases outside the gene matches. For the CDR3, the DNA is TGTGCCACCAGCAGCCGGGACAGAGGCACAGATACGCAGTATTTT. Residues: CATSSRDRGTDTQYF.

This clonotype was seen repeatedly, ten times or more. The chain has TRBV12-3 or TRBV12-4 and TRBJ1-5; no clear D. V lost 2 bases and J lost 0, with 8 bases in between. CDR3 length: 15 residues. The CDR3 region is CASSLTDNSNQPQHF. The CDR3 bases are TGTGCCAGCAGTTTAACCGATAATAGCAATCAGCCCCAGCATTTT.

This clonotype was seen at least ten times. The V call is TRBV12-3 or TRBV12-4, the J call TRBJ2-7; D is uncertain. The germline V and J ends were trimmed by 6 bases and 6 bases, with 15 bases remaining between them. The CDR3 sequence is 13 residues long. As DNA, the CDR3 is TGTGCCAGCAGCACTGACACCGGCCTCGAGCAGTACTTC. It codes for CASSTDTGLEQYF.

The chain joins TRBV28 to TRBJ2-3, with 8 bases matching TRBD2. V dropped 5 bases and J dropped 6; count of bases not matched to a gene: 7. CDR1 is MDHEN and CDR2 is SYDVKM in the germline V gene. The CDR3 has 14 amino acids. Written as DNA, the CDR3 is TGTGCCAGCAGTACCTTAGCGGGGAGGGATACGCAGTATTTT. It is translated as CASSTLAGRDTQYF.

This clonotype was seen once. The chain recombines TRBV12-5 with TRBJ2-3; no definite D call. Germline V gives CDR1 LGHNT, CDR2 FRNRAP. This CDR3 has 9 amino acids. Trimming cost V 9 bases and J 6 bases, with 4 bases left between them. For the CDR3, the DNA is TGTGCTAGGGGGGATACGCAGTATTTT. This codes for CARGDTQYF.

This clonotype occurred many times. CDR3 region: CASSPKGLGPDTQYF. CDR3 DNA: TGTGCCAGCAGCCCGAAAGGACTAGGCCCAGATACGCAGTATTTT. This chain uses TRBV7-9 with TRBJ2-3, with TRBD2 identical over 7 bases. Germline-derived CDR1 and CDR2 are SEHNR and FQNEAQ (reference sequence). The length of the CDR3 is 15 residues. The V segment lost 5 bases and the J segment 4 bases; nucleotides outside the gene matches: 9.

The CDR3: CASSHLPPPDRLNTGELFF. The CDR3 nucleotides are TGCGCCAGCAGCCACCTCCCCCCACCCGACAGGTTAAACACCGGGGAGCTGTTTTTT. This rearrangement joins TRBV4-1 to TRBJ2-2, with a possible D match to TRBD1 (6 bases). Per germline, CDR1 MGHRA and CDR2 YSYEKL. Deletions cut 3 bases from V and 2 bases from J, with 22 bases between. This CDR3 region has 19 residues.

The V and J genes are TRBV28 and TRBJ2-2; 7 bases are shared with TRBD1. Germline V lookup: CDR1 MDHEN, CDR2 SYDVKM. Germline trimming cut 0 bases from V and 4 bases from J; bases unmatched to any gene: 2. The CDR3 sequence is 15 residues long. The chain's CDR3 is CASSLWAGGTGELFF. The CDR3 nucleotides read TGTGCCAGCAGTTTATGGGCAGGGGGCACCGGGGAGCTGTTTTTT.

This clonotype appeared a single time. The rearrangement links TRBV20-1 to TRBJ2-1; 10 bases are a match to TRBD2. The CDR3 length is 16 residues. Germline assignment: CDR1 DFQATT and CDR2 SNEGSKA (reference sequence). V gave up 6 bases and J gave up 3 bases; unmatched junction bases: 11. The CDR3 DNA follows: TGCAGTGCCGATAAACTACTAGCGGGGAGCTACAATGAGCAGTTCTTC. Amino acids: CSADKLLAGSYNEQFF.

This clonotype was counted ten times or more. The chain carries TRBV5-1 and TRBJ2-3; the match to TRBD1 covers 8 bases. CDR3 length equals 15 residues. V gave up 4 bases and J gave up 4 bases; unmatched junction bases: 8. Germline V CDR1 and CDR2: SGHRS, YFSETQ. The CDR3 spells CASSMQGAPADTQYF. Written as DNA, the CDR3 is TGCGCCAGCAGCATGCAGGGGGCTCCCGCAGATACGCAGTATTTT.

This clonotype occurred many times. The V gene is TRBV6-5, the J gene TRBJ2-2, with D perhaps TRBD1 (6 bases). CDR1 and CDR2 (germline): MNHEY, SVGAGI. There are 12 residues in the CDR3. V dropped 6 bases and J dropped 10 bases, with 12 bases sitting between them. The CDR3 is CASSPQGSELFF. The CDR3 coding sequence is TGTGCCAGCAGCCCCCAGGGGTCGGAGCTGTTTTTT.

The chain combines TRBV20-1 with TRBJ2-7; 8 bases match TRBD1. V shed 4 bases and J 1 base; nucleotides not matched to a gene: 15. The CDR3 extends over 17 amino acids. Germline V gene lookup returns CDR1 DFQATT and CDR2 SNEGSKA (reference sequence). The CDR3 spells CSAIFDPRGRRSYEQYF. For the CDR3, the DNA is TGCAGTGCTATCTTCGACCCCAGGGGGCGGAGATCCTACGAGCAGTACTTC.

The chain combines TRBV11-2 with TRBJ2-2, with 11 bases lining up with TRBD2. The germline V gene encodes CDR1 SGHAT and CDR2 FQNNGV. The ends lost 5 bases at V and 5 bases at J; junction bases unmatched: 7. The CDR3 runs 16 residues. This CDR3 is CASSPIAGGRTGELFF. The DNA for the CDR3 is TGTGCCAGCAGCCCGATAGCGGGAGGGAGGACCGGGGAGCTGTTTTTT.

This clonotype was recorded a few times. J is TRBJ2-5 and V is TRBV25-1, with TRBD2 identical over 9 bases. The V and J ends lost 2 bases and 4 bases, in that order; junction bases with no gene match: 5. Germline values: CDR1 MGHDK, CDR2 SYGVNS. The CDR3 is 15 amino acids. This CDR3 reads CASSEGGRAPETQYF. CDR3 DNA sequence: TGTGCCAGCAGTGAAGGCGGGAGGGCTCCAGAGACCCAGTACTTC.

V usage is TRBV24-1 and J usage is TRBJ2-7, with D unresolved. This CDR3 is 13 amino acids long. V lost 4 bases to trimming and J lost 5 bases, with 11 bases between them. The germline CDR1 and CDR2 sequences are KGHDR and SFDVKD. CDR3 sequence (DNA): TGTGCCACCAGTGAGCCCAACTCGGACGAGCAGTACTTC. Translating it yields CATSEPNSDEQYF.

This clonotype came up many times. The genes are TRBV29-1 and TRBJ2-5; 8 nucleotides match TRBD1. Germline V gene lookup returns CDR1 SQVTM and CDR2 ANQGSEA. The CDR3 is made up of 15 amino acids. V lost 6 bases, J lost 4 bases, and 13 bases stayed unmatched. The CDR3 loop reads CSVGTPGTGGETQYF. The CDR3, as DNA: TGCAGCGTGGGAACCCCCGGGACAGGAGGAGAGACCCAGTACTTC.

The chain links TRBV7-2 to TRBJ2-1, with 15 bases aligning to TRBD2. CDR3 length equals 15 residues. The junction had 5 bases not matched to a gene; V was cut back by 4 bases and J by 10 bases. Looked up from germline, CDR1 is SGHTA and CDR2 is FQGNSA. CDR3 DNA: TGTGCCAGCAGCTCAGGACTAGCGGGAGGGCACGAGCAGTTCTTC. Its protein product is CASSSGLAGGHEQFF.